This T cell receptor beta chain stems from a study of shared clonotypes between healthy human individuals. Study summary: Per donor, CD8 memory used one plate, CD8 naive used two, CD4 memory used three and CD4 naive used three.

Regarding the study as a whole: Among donors, the sharing of clonotypes was expected to be influenced by sequencing depth.

As for this clone: The antigen is unknown.

This table comes from immunoSEQ multiplex PCR, and its TCRdb copy is limited to in-frame clones, with some not included. The sample contains some 1 million clones, more than 65% of which appear only once. Everyone who donated was a Caucasian adult who lived in Nashville, Tennessee. Sequencing was carried out using memory CD4+ T cells sorted from blood. As to subset: CD45RA-negative fraction. The sequence derives from a man between 18 and 35 years old in good health.

The CDR3: CSAEHLSGYTF. CDR3 DNA: TGCAGTGCCGAACATTTGAGTGGCTACACCTTC. The V call is TRBV20-1, the J call TRBJ1-2; D not certain. The CDR3 is 11 amino acids. V shed 6 bases and J shed 7 bases, with 12 bases lying between them. In germline, CDR1 is DFQATT, CDR2 SNEGSKA (reference sequence).